The rows below give T cell receptor beta chains drawn from one sample of a study of type 1 and type 2 diabetes patients. TCRdb reprocessed the multiplex PCR reads with MiXCR, giving one entry per CDR3 protein. This table has around 300,000 distinct CDR3 sequences, approximately 45% appearing once. Specimen: peripheral blood mononuclear cells (PBMCs). The receptors were gathered from a man between 18 and 35 years old with type 2 diabetes. CDR3s include the opening cysteine and the closing phenylalanine or tryptophan. The order of the fields is V gene, J gene, clone size, D gene, CDR3 DNA, CDR3 protein. D genes are given only for firm matches. Where a row states a size, it is once, few, many or the class of an expanded clone; other rows omit it.

>TRBV10-3|TRBJ2-3|many|TRBD2
TGTGCCATCAGTGTACAGCGGGGAAGCGATACGCAGTATTTT
CAISVQRGSDTQYF
>TRBV7-6|TRBJ1-6|few|.
TGTGCCAGCAGCTTAGACAGGAGTCCCTATAATTCACCCCTCCACTTT
CASSLDRSPYNSPLHF
>TRBV4-2|TRBJ2-1|.|.
TGTGCCAGCAGCCAAGGGAGCTCCAATGAGCAGTTCTTC
CASSQGSSNEQFF
>TRBV20-1|TRBJ1-2|.|.
TGCAGTGCTGCCCCCGAGGGTGACTATGGCTACACCTTC
CSAAPEGDYGYTF
>TRBV10-3|TRBJ2-5|.|.
TGTGCCATCAGTGAGTCGCAGGGGGCGGGGGAAGAGACCCAGTACTTC
CAISESQGAGEETQYF
>TRBV7-8|TRBJ1-3|.|.
TGTGCCAGCAGCCCAGGGGCTAGTGACTCTGGAAACACCATATATTTT
CASSPGASDSGNTIYF
>TRBV6-6|TRBJ1-4|.|.
TGTGCCAGCAGCACGTCGGCCTTCTATGAAAAACTGCTTTTT
CASSTSAFYEKLLF
>TRBV5-8|TRBJ2-5|.|.
TGTGCCAGCAGCTTGATGGCGGGGGGACAGGAGACCCAGTACTTC
CASSLMAGGQETQYF
>TRBV7-4|TRBJ1-3|.|.
TGTGCCAGCAGCTTAGGCTATGGAAACACCATATATTTT
CASSLGYGNTIYF
>TRBV19|TRBJ1-1|.|.
TGTGCCAGTAGCCTGCGGCTTGAGCTTCAAGCTTTCTTT
CASSLRLELQAFF
>TRBV19|TRBJ2-2|.|.
TGTGCCAGTAGTAGTTCCGGGACCGGGGAGCTGTTTTTT
CASSSSGTGELFF
>TRBV5-1|TRBJ2-5|few|TRBD1
TGCGCCAGCAGCACCGGGACAGGGAGGGAGACCCAGTACTTC
CASSTGTGRETQYF
>TRBV7-2|TRBJ1-1|.|.
TGTGCCAGCAGTCCAAGGGCTCAGGAGGACACTGAAGCTTTCTTT
CASSPRAQEDTEAFF
>TRBV5-1|TRBJ1-2|.|.
TGCGCCAGCAGGACAACGGGCGGCTACACCTTC
CASRTTGGYTF
>TRBV12-3/TRBV12-4|TRBJ2-5|.|TRBD2
TGTGCCAGCACCCCGTCGACTAGCGGGGAGACCCAGTACTTC
CASTPSTSGETQYF
>TRBV14|TRBJ1-1|few|.
TGTGCCAGCAGCCAAGAAGGCAGTGGGCGGTCCATGCTCGCTGAAGCTTTCTTT
CASSQEGSGRSMLAEAFF
>TRBV4-2|TRBJ2-3|few|TRBD2
TGTGCCAGCAGCCAAGGGAGCGGGGAGACAGATACGCAGTATTTT
CASSQGSGETDTQYF
>TRBV19|TRBJ2-5|.|.
TGTGCCAGTAGTGCAGCGCCTCCGGGCCCAGAGACCCAGTACTTC
CASSAAPPGPETQYF
>TRBV27|TRBJ2-3|few|.
TGTGCCAGCAGTTTACCGTACACAGATACGCAGTATTTT
CASSLPYTDTQYF